These 8 T cell receptor beta chains originate from one sample sequenced in a study of blood T cell repertoires in COVID-19. Some clones are missing from TCRdb's copy, which holds only in-frame ones; the method was immunoSEQ multiplex PCR. The table shows 180,000 or so clones, with about 91% occurring only once. The sequencing sample was made of peripheral blood. Every receptor here comes from a woman aged 25-40 years with acute or convalescent COVID-19.

This sequence joins TRBV6-4 and TRBJ1-3, with TRBD1 identical over 8 bases. V was clipped by 8 bases and J by 3 bases; unmatched bases: 6. From germline, CDR1 is MRHNA and CDR2 SNTAGT. This CDR3 has 14 residues. The CDR3 reads CASLPDRDGNTIYF. The CDR3 nucleotides are TGTGCCAGCCTTCCGGACAGGGATGGAAACACCATATATTTT.

The V and J genes are TRBV15 and TRBJ2-1; tentative D call: TRBD2 (5 bases). Germline assignment: CDR1 LNHNV and CDR2 YYDKDF (reference sequence). The CDR3 has 16 residues. Trimming removed 0 bases at V and 3 bases at J, with 12 bases between. The DNA of the CDR3 is TGTGCCACCAGCAGAGAGCCGCTAGCTCACTACAATGAGCAGTTCTTC. Protein sequence: CATSREPLAHYNEQFF.

This sequence joins TRBV7-8 and TRBJ2-2; the D is unclear. Trimming left V 5 bases short and J 6 bases short, with 7 bases between. CDR3 length: 12 residues. The V gene's germline CDR1 is SGHVS and CDR2 FQNEAQ. The chain's CDR3 is CASSQRSGELFF. The CDR3 DNA reads TGTGCCAGCAGCCAGAGATCCGGGGAGCTGTTTTTT.

The rearrangement uses TRBV3-1 (or the pseudogene TRBV3-2) and TRBJ2-1, with D maybe TRBD1 (6 bases). Germline CDR1 is LGHDT and CDR2 is YNNKEL (reference sequence). Trimming left V 1 base short and J 9 bases short, with 19 bases between. This CDR3 has 16 residues. The CDR3 DNA reads as TGTGCCAGCAGCCAAGGAGGGTTGGGGGCGGCAGGTGAGCAGTTCTTC. It codes for CASSQGGLGAAGEQFF.

This clone has just a few counts. The chain couples TRBV28 to TRBJ1-2, with TRBD1 as a possible D gene (6 bases). Trimming removed 6 bases from V and 5 bases from J, with 16 bases in between. This CDR3 contains 14 residues. Germline loops: CDR1 MDHEN, CDR2 SYDVKM. The CDR3 reads CASRPQDRVYGYTF. The CDR3 nucleotides are TGTGCCAGCAGACCCCAGGACAGAGTATATGGCTACACCTTC.

The chain carries TRBV5-6 and TRBJ1-2, with no clear D. V lost 2 bases, J lost 4 bases, and 12 bases lay in between. The CDR3 totals 14 residues. In germline, CDR1 is SGHDT, CDR2 YYEEEE. CDR3 in DNA: TGTGCCAGCAGCTTCTTTGGGAGCAGCTATGGCTACACCTTC. Translating gives CASSFFGSSYGYTF.

The rearrangement links TRBV10-3 to TRBJ2-7, with D possibly TRBD2 on 6 matching bases. Trimming left V 8 bases short and J 0 bases short, with 11 bases between. The germline gives CDR1 ENHRY, CDR2 SYGVKD. The CDR3 sequence is 13 residues long. CDR3: CAIASDPSYEQYF. The CDR3 nucleotides read TGTGCCATCGCTAGCGACCCCTCCTACGAGCAGTACTTC.

The chain joins TRBV5-1 to TRBJ2-7; 8 bases line up with TRBD2. J gave up 3 bases and V 1 base, and 3 bases lay outside the gene matches. Germline V lookup: CDR1 SGHRS, CDR2 YFSETQ. The CDR3 contains 14 residues. The CDR3 reads CASSLLLAGYEQYF. The CDR3 bases are TGCGCCAGCAGCTTGCTTCTAGCGGGCTACGAGCAGTACTTC.